Sequencing of this T cell receptor beta chain was carried out in a study of OX40 agonist ivuxolimab in advanced cancers. In terms of the full investigation: Ivuxolimab was an agonistic, fully human IgG2 monoclonal antibody directed against OX40 (CD134), a costimulatory receptor. Intravenous ivuxolimab was administered to patients every 2 weeks at six dose levels: 0.01, 0.1, 0.3, 1.5, 3 and 10 mg/kg. Among the approximately 50 dose-escalation patients, about 20 had hepatocellular carcinoma, 15 or so melanoma, 9 renal cell carcinoma and 9 head and neck cancer. The dose-escalation cohort was roughly 87% male with a mean age of roughly 62 years, ranging from roughly 20 to 85. Prior anti-PD-1, anti-PD-L1 or anti-CTLA-4 therapy was permitted, and roughly two fifths of dose-escalation patients had received checkpoint inhibitors. Three dose-escalation patients achieved partial responses, one with hepatocellular carcinoma and two with cutaneous melanoma. The point of sequencing TCRbeta in the periphery was to test whether ivuxolimab changed TCR sequence diversity and drove clonal T-cell expansion. The paper reports the monotherapy dose-escalation portion (N of about 50 patients) of the phase I ivuxolimab trial. What the work shows at the level of the full study, not this receptor alone: On average, CD8+ T cells showed more expanded clones than CD4+ T cells after ivuxolimab. Antigen specificity was not determined for the clonally expanded peripheral T cells. At doses from 0.1 to 3.0 mg/kg, clonal expansion was seen in both CD4+ and CD8+ blood T cells between baseline and week 6. Low levels of normalized T-cell clonal expansion were also seen in some nonresponding patients. In partial responders in the 0.1-3.0 mg/kg groups, normalized peripheral clonal expansion was found to be among the lowest, especially among CD8+ T cells.

The trial excluded patients who had a history of autoimmune disease or were on systemic immunosuppression. Peripheral blood for TCR sequencing was collected from all dose cohorts at baseline, on cycle 4 day 1, and on cycle 7 day 1. The samples were taken from a phase I, first-in-human, multicenter, open-label dose-escalation trial of ivuxolimab. Adults with locally advanced or metastatic melanoma, renal cell carcinoma, hepatocellular carcinoma or head and neck squamous cell carcinoma were enrolled in the trial. Before TCR sequencing, CD4+ T cells and CD8+ T cells from peripheral blood were sorted into separate populations. Concerning this clone itself: Its antigen has not been determined. Qualities for individual bases were not recorded, and no much larger clone is one base off.

Spanning cysteine to phenylalanine, the CDR3 consists of 14 amino acids. The entry retains the CDR3 DNA only, 42 bases that are in frame from base 1. CDR1 and CDR2 are drawn from the germline V gene: SGHTA, FQGNSA. Genomic DNA was isolated from the sorted cells so that the TCRbeta CDR3 region could be sequenced. The immunoSEQ Assay was used for sequencing of TCRbeta CDR3 regions. Held by TCRdb, this immuneACCESS table contains in-frame sequences only and omits some clones. Under half of the omission traces to an unresolved V gene where checked; the cause of the rest is unknown. Across this sample there are around 72,000 clones, with nearly 90% seen only once. Roughly 11% of the sample is in the top ten clones.

Sequencing was performed on CD4+ or CD8+ T cells sorted from blood, taken in a trial of the OX40 agonist ivuxolimab. This TCR derives from an adult with an advanced solid tumor such as melanoma, head and neck, liver or kidney cancer. The rearrangement combines TRBV7-2 with TRBJ2-5; 9 bases in the middle match TRBD1. The DNA end is a closer match to TRBJ2-7, so the J assignment may be wrong. The nucleotides are TGTGCCAGCAGCCTCCGGGACAGGGTCTACGAGCAGTACTTC. Translation gives CASSLRDRVYEQYF.